The source of this T cell receptor beta chain is a study of blood T cell repertoires in COVID-19 (dated by TCRdb to about 2020). Regarding the study in general: Samples covering the acute and convalescent phases of COVID-19 were provided by collaborators in the United States, Italy and Spain. The material from the prospective study consisted of cDNA or gDNA derived from T cells, B-cell-depleted T cells, or PBMCs. Subjects who had been exposed to COVID-19, were actively infected with it, or had recovered from it provided the deeply sampled blood TCRbeta repertoires that made up the dataset. A freely available public database, intended as a resource for researchers studying the immune response to SARS-CoV-2, is where the repertoires were released. The samples were drawn from two sources: the first 160 participants of the ongoing ImmuneRACE study, and over 950 subjects contributed by 6 global collaborators. Sample metadata almost always included a de-identified subject ID, COVID-19 status, age in years and sex. Where available, HLA class I and class II types were obtained from metadata supplied by the sample provider rather than from assay-based typing.

This clone was counted a single time. There is no known antigen for this receptor. No base quality values were provided; no much bigger clone lies one nucleotide off. TCRbeta CDR3 regions were amplified from genomic DNA using the immunoSEQ Assay, a bias-controlled multiplex PCR. On the study's bioinformatics: The number of nucleated cells in each sample was estimated by amplification of reference gene primers within the assay. To quantify the absolute abundance of each unique TCRbeta CDR3 rearrangement, sequence reads were collapsed and filtered. For each sample, productive Simpson clonality was calculated by taking the square root of Simpson's diversity index across productive rearrangements. Drawn from immuneACCESS, this table holds only the in-frame rearrangements with V and J called that TCRdb kept. Clones are partly lost; checked studies trace under half to an unresolved V gene and leave the rest unexplained. The DNA was the basis for D and trimming; V, J and clone size are from that table. Present in this sample are about 320,000 clones, 85% of which were seen just once. The top ten constitute around 6.9% of the sample.

Collaborating institutions collected whole blood in K2EDTA tubes following their own protocols. For TCRbeta analysis, collaborators shipped samples in one of three forms: frozen whole blood, isolated PBMCs, or DNA extracted from either of those sample types. CDR1 is given as MNHEY and CDR2 as SMNVEV, both from the germline V gene (reference sequence). The CDR3 numbers 14 residues from cysteine through phenylalanine. The CDR3 DNA has 42 bases and is translated from base 1. Deletion took 6 bases off V and 6 bases off J, with a span of 14 bases between the germline ends. The investigation overall reported the following: The quantity of clinical and demographic metadata differed by source and by participant and was supplied without curation.

The source material was peripheral blood. This sequence uses TRBV27 and TRBJ2-2; a tentative D call is TRBD1 (6 bases match). This clonotype originated in a human donor in a cohort sampled during active COVID-19. Here the CDR3 is given as CASSPGQVPGELFF. The DNA sequence is given as TGTGCCAGCAGCCCGGGACAAGTCCCCGGGGAGCTGTTTTTT.